The 10 T cell receptor beta chains presented below share a single source sample, sequenced in a study of CD8+CD57+ T cells in acquired aplastic anemia. According to the study, genomic DNA was the template for TCR beta VDJ and CDR3 profiling. TCRdb called the reads again in MiXCR, with one record for every CDR3 protein. The data hold approximately 130,000 distinct CDR3 sequences, with 41% observed a single time. Material for sequencing was sorted CD4+, CD8+, or CD8+CD57+ T cells (not recorded which) from PBMCs. These receptors originate from a human donor in good health, serving as a control.

This clonotype was detected many times. The chain carries TRBV7-9 and TRBJ1-2; maybe TRBD1 (6 bases). The germline gives CDR1 SEHNR, CDR2 FQNEAQ (reference sequence). This CDR3 region has 14 residues. The germline V and J ends were trimmed by 1 base and 4 bases, with 10 bases remaining between them. The CDR3 DNA is TGTGCCAGCAGCTTAGAGGGGGGATTCTATGGCTACACCTTC. Protein: CASSLEGGFYGYTF. The whole variable domain, remainder taken from reference TRBV7-9 and TRBJ1-2, is DTGVSQNPRHKITKRGQNVTFRCDPISEHNRLYWYRQTLGQGPEFLTYFQNEAQLEKSRLLSDRFSAERPKGSFSTLEIQRTEQGDSAMYLCASSLEGGFYGYTFGSGTRLTVV.

V and J are TRBV2 and TRBJ2-5, with unresolved D. Germline V gene lookup returns CDR1 SNHLY and CDR2 FYNNEI. V lost 1 base to trimming and J lost 5 bases, with 5 bases between them. CDR3 length equals 12 residues. The DNA of the CDR3 is TGTGCCAGCAGTGAAGTGCAGGAGACCCAGTACTTC. This sequence encodes CASSEVQETQYF.

This clonotype was found once. The genes are TRBV15 and TRBJ2-3; 8 nucleotides line up with TRBD1. Germline CDR1 is LNHNV and CDR2 is YYDKDF (reference sequence). J was trimmed by 2 bases and V by 5 bases; bases with no gene match: 12. This CDR3 has 17 residues. CDR3 sequence (DNA): TGTGCCACCAGCGCACCCGGGACAGGTTCCCTCACAGATACGCAGTATTTT. Its protein product is CATSAPGTGSLTDTQYF. Filled out from reference TRBV15 and TRBJ2-3, the complete variable domain reads DAMVIQNPRYQVTQFGKPVTLSCSQTLNHNVMYWYQQKSSQAPKLLFHYYDKDFNNEADTPDNFQSRRPNTSFCFLDIRSPGLGDTAMYLCATSAPGTGSLTDTQYFGPGTRLTVL.

To note about this clonotype: A junction boundary mismatches the germline segment, possibly from a read error. The rearrangement uses TRBV20-1 and TRBJ1-2; D perhaps matches TRBD1 (6 bases). Germline V gene sequence: CDR1 DFQATT, CDR2 SNEGSKA (reference sequence). This CDR3 is built from 15 residues. The CDR3 sequence is CSARDLPGHNYRYTF. The CDR3 DNA reads TGCAGTGCTAGAGATCTACCGGGACATAACTATCGCTACACCTTC.

This clonotype was seen a single time. The rearrangement joins TRBV10-3 to TRBJ2-1; 9 nucleotides agree with TRBD2. CDR3 length: 16 residues. Per the germline V gene, CDR1 is ENHRY and CDR2 is SYGVKD. The trim removed 7 bases at V and 9 bases at J, leaving 16 bases unmatched. The CDR3: CAITRGPTSGQGEQFF. In nucleotides, the CDR3 is TGTGCCATCACCCGAGGCCCAACTAGCGGGCAGGGTGAGCAGTTCTTC.

The chain is built from TRBV6-5 and TRBJ1-2; the D is unclear. Germline V CDR1 and CDR2: MNHEY, SVGAGI. V lost 2 bases to trimming and J lost 4 bases, with 11 bases between them. CDR3 size: 14 residues. The chain's CDR3 is CASSYDTRSYGYTF. In nucleotides, the CDR3 is TGTGCCAGCAGTTACGACACACGGAGCTATGGCTACACCTTC.

The chain is built from TRBV7-9 and TRBJ1-3, with D maybe TRBD1 (6 bases). The germline V gene has CDR1 SEHNR and CDR2 FQNEAQ (reference sequence). CDR3 length: 14 amino acids. Trimming took 4 bases from V and 9 from J, leaving 16 bases between them. CDR3 DNA sequence: TGTGCCAGCAGCTCCAGACAGGTAAGGCTCACCATATATTTT. As protein: CASSSRQVRLTIYF. Filled out from reference TRBV7-9 and TRBJ1-3, the complete variable domain reads DTGVSQNPRHKITKRGQNVTFRCDPISEHNRLYWYRQTLGQGPEFLTYFQNEAQLEKSRLLSDRFSAERPKGSFSTLEIQRTEQGDSAMYLCASSSRQVRLTIYFGEGSWLTVV.

The V and J genes are TRBV15 and TRBJ1-4; D may be TRBD1 (6 bases). This CDR3 contains 14 residues. Germline values: CDR1 LNHNV, CDR2 YYDKDF (reference sequence). Trimming took 5 bases from V and 7 from J, leaving 14 bases between them. As DNA, the CDR3 is TGTGCCACCAGCGGGGGGGGCACTCTTGAAAAACTGTTTTTT. Translating gives CATSGGGTLEKLFF.

The J gene is TRBJ1-1, the V gene TRBV29-1; D might be TRBD1 (6 bases). CDR3 length: 12 amino acids. Germline values: CDR1 SQVTM, CDR2 ANQGSEA. Between the trimmed V and J ends, which lost 5 bases and 1 base, there was a span of 8 bases. CDR3 amino acids: CSVPGQNTEAFF. The CDR3 DNA reads as TGCAGCGTTCCGGGACAGAACACTGAAGCTTTCTTT.

V usage is TRBV25-1 and J usage is TRBJ1-6; 8 bases fit TRBD1. This CDR3 has 14 amino acids. From germline, CDR1 is MGHDK and CDR2 SYGVNS. V lost 1 base to trimming and J lost 14 bases; unmatched junction nucleotides: 7. In DNA form, the CDR3 reads TGTGCCAGCAGTGAATTACAGGGGGTTACCTCCCTCCACTTT. Its protein is CASSELQGVTSLHF.